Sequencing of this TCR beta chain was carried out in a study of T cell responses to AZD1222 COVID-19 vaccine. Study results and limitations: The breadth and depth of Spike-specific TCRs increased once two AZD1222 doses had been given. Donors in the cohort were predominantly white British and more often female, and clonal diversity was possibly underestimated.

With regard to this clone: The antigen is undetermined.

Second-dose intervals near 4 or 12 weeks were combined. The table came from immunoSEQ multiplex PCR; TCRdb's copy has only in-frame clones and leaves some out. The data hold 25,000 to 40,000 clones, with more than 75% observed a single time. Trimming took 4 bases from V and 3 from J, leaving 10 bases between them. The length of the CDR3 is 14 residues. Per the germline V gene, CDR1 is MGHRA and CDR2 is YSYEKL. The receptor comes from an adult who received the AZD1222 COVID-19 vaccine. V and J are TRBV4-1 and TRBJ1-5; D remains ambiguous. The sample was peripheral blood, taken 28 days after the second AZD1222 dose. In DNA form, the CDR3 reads TGCGCCAGCAGCCCGGGGATATACAATCAGCCCCAGCATTTT. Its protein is CASSPGIYNQPQHF.